This TCR beta chain appears in the sequencing data of a study of radiotherapy plus CTLA-4 blockade in lung cancer. Study background: Objective responses were recorded in roughly 17% of patients, with disease control recorded in about 33%.

Study-level findings and limits: Together with interferon-beta, which increased in serum after radiation, early dynamic changes in blood T cell clones were reportedly the best predictors of response. Tumor-origin TCR clones grew in blood after radiotherapy plus ipilimumab.

This CDR3 has 15 residues. Looked up from germline, CDR1 is SGDLS and CDR2 is YYNGEE. The trim removed 0 bases at V and 4 bases at J, leaving 5 bases unmatched. The method was immunoSEQ multiplex PCR; TCRdb's version includes in-frame clones alone and lacks a portion of them. The sample yields 81,000 or so clones, more than 85% seen once. Focal radiation and CTLA-4 blockade (ipilimumab) were tested in chemo-refractory metastatic non-small-cell lung cancer patients. Notes on this clone: Its target is not known.

The source was peripheral blood, collected from a patient treated with radiotherapy plus ipilimumab. The chain recombines TRBV9 with TRBJ2-7, with 9 bases aligning to TRBD2. The TCR originated in a human donor with non-small cell lung cancer who had stable disease on radiotherapy plus ipilimumab. The CDR3 DNA follows: TGTGCCAGCAGCGTAGGTAGCGGGGGAGGTTACGAGCAGTACTTC. Amino acid sequence: CASSVGSGGGYEQYF.